A selection of T cell receptor beta chains follows, all from one sample in a study of cytomegalovirus exposure and HLA in healthy donors. Clones were read by immunoSEQ multiplex PCR, and TCRdb kept only the in-frame ones, dropping some. This sample has roughly 250,000 clones; approximately 85% occur once, and the top ten carry roughly 2%. Sequencing used PBMCs. These receptors all stem from a middle-aged woman in good health and CMV-seropositive. Both conserved end residues are part of each CDR3. D genes are given only for firm matches. Clone size appears in some rows only: once, few, many, or a class for an expanded clone.

V	size	J	D	CDR3	DNA
TRBV19	NA	TRBJ2-2	NA	CASVSHLNTGELFF	TGTGCCAGTGTTAGCCATTTGAACACCGGGGAGCTGTTTTTT
TRBV7-2	NA	TRBJ1-6	NA	CASSRGLWDSPLHF	TGTGCCAGCAGCAGAGGGCTATGGGATTCACCCCTCCACTTT
TRBV19	NA	TRBJ2-2	NA	CASRPQGNTGELFF	TGTGCCAGTAGACCACAGGGGAACACCGGGGAGCTGTTTTTT
TRBV28	once	TRBJ2-3	NA	CASSQSGPSTDTQYF	TGTGCCAGCAGTCAAAGCGGCCCTAGCACAGATACGCAGTATTTT
TRBV27	NA	TRBJ2-1	NA	CASRLSVNEQFF	TGTGCCAGCAGACTAAGCGTCAATGAGCAGTTCTTC
TRBV2	NA	TRBJ2-3	NA	CASRARVTDTQYF	TGTGCCAGCAGAGCGAGGGTCACAGATACGCAGTATTTT
TRBV7-2	NA	TRBJ1-4	TRBD1	CASTGDRGHEKLFF	TGTGCCAGCACCGGGGACAGGGGTCATGAAAAACTGTTTTTT
TRBV7-6	NA	TRBJ1-5	NA	CASSLVGGWSNQPQHF	TGTGCCAGCAGCTTAGTCGGTGGTTGGAGCAATCAGCCCCAGCATTTT
TRBV7-8	NA	TRBJ2-1	NA	CASSLGAPFPFF	TGTGCCAGCAGCCTCGGTGCCCCCTTCCCGTTCTTC
TRBV19	NA	TRBJ1-2	NA	CASSIVAQKDYGYTF	TGTGCCAGTAGTATAGTTGCACAGAAAGACTATGGCTACACCTTC
TRBV7-9	NA	TRBJ1-1	NA	CASSLGTQTEAFF	TGTGCCAGCAGTTTGGGGACTCAGACTGAAGCTTTCTTT
TRBV2	NA	TRBJ1-1	NA	CASSEERPAEAFF	TGTGCCAGCAGTGAGGAGCGACCAGCTGAAGCTTTCTTT
TRBV30	NA	TRBJ2-5	TRBD1	CACYRGLETQYF	TGTGCCTGTTACAGGGGGCTCGAGACCCAGTACTTC
TRBV2	NA	TRBJ1-4	NA	CASQGHIQLDEKLFF	TGTGCCAGCCAGGGACACATACAACTGGATGAAAAACTGTTTTTT
TRBV6-5	NA	TRBJ1-1	NA	CASSYYQGLAEAFF	TGTGCCAGCAGTTACTACCAGGGGTTGGCTGAAGCTTTCTTT
TRBV2	NA	TRBJ1-5	NA	CASSETGQNQPQHF	TGTGCCAGCAGTGAAACAGGTCAAAATCAGCCCCAGCATTTT
TRBV27	NA	TRBJ2-2	NA	CATQFAGVGELFF	TGTGCCACCCAGTTCGCTGGAGTCGGGGAGCTGTTTTTT
TRBV7-6	NA	TRBJ2-2	TRBD2	CASSRTSGNTGELFF	TGTGCCAGCAGCCGGACTAGCGGGAACACCGGGGAGCTGTTTTTT
TRBV5-1	NA	TRBJ1-5	TRBD1	CASSLEGGYQPQHF	TGCGCCAGCAGCTTGGAAGGGGGCTATCAGCCCCAGCATTTT
TRBV4-2	NA	TRBJ2-5	TRBD1	CASSQDLGQGKTQYF	TGTGCCAGCAGCCAAGATCTGGGACAGGGCAAGACCCAGTACTTC
TRBV6-5	NA	TRBJ1-2	TRBD1	CASSYSKTGYGYTF	TGTGCCAGCAGTTACTCGAAGACAGGGTATGGCTACACCTTC
TRBV19	NA	TRBJ1-1	NA	CASSTRQNTEAFF	TGTGCCAGTAGTACCCGACAGAACACTGAAGCTTTCTTT
TRBV27	NA	TRBJ2-7	NA	CASSLSEGYEQYF	TGTGCCAGCAGTTTAAGCGAGGGCTACGAGCAGTACTTC
TRBV2	NA	TRBJ2-2	NA	CASRSPGVEDTGELFF	TGTGCCAGCAGGAGCCCGGGAGTCGAGGACACCGGGGAGCTGTTTTTT
TRBV11-2	NA	TRBJ2-7	NA	CASSPGGAWGEYF	TGTGCCAGCAGCCCCGGAGGTGCGTGGGGGGAGTACTTC
TRBV5-6	NA	TRBJ2-5	TRBD1	CASSRQGQGETQYF	TGTGCCAGCAGTCGACAGGGCCAGGGGGAGACCCAGTACTTC
TRBV10-3	NA	TRBJ1-5	NA	CAISEQGTNQPQHF	TGTGCCATCAGTGAGCAAGGGACAAATCAGCCCCAGCATTTT
TRBV6-6	NA	TRBJ1-2	NA	CASSSTGSGYTF	TGTGCCAGCAGCTCTACAGGGAGTGGCTACACCTTC